This T cell receptor (beta chain) comes out of a study of blood T cells in healthy people across ages. Regarding the study as a whole: In these data, TCR beta diversity tracked strongly with naive T cell percentage.

Germline-derived CDR1 and CDR2 are MDHEN and SYDVKM. The CDR3 has 17 residues. With regard to this clonotype: Its antigen is not known.

The use of a sample-barcoded 5' primer and a J-beta primer mix characterized a second PCR of roughly 6 to 11 cycles. Each CDR3 protein is one row after TCRdb ran MiXCR on the 5' RACE reads. The profile shows roughly 830,000 distinct CDR3 sequences, approximately 59% of them singletons. The specimen was blood. The J gene is TRBJ2-4, the V gene TRBV28; D is perhaps TRBD1 (5 bases). The DNA matches TRBJ2-7 better at its end, which makes the J call doubtful. The sequence came from a man aged 25-40 years in good health. The CDR3 protein is CASSLQGVRVHLDEQYF. CDR3 sequence (DNA): TGTGCCAGCAGTTTACAGGGCGTTAGGGTCCATCTTGACGAGCAGTACTTC.